The sequence of this TCR beta chain was determined in a study of blood T cell repertoires in COVID-19. Across the whole study: Collection of acute and convalescent COVID-19 samples took place in the United States, Italy and Spain. PBMCs, B-cell-depleted T cells, or T cells were the source of the cDNA or gDNA that made up the material.

Trimming removed 4 bases at V and 6 bases at J, with 13 bases between. From germline, CDR1 is SGHTA and CDR2 FQGNSA. This CDR3 region has 13 residues. Methods used by the authors: Reference gene primer amplification gave nucleated cell count estimates. Only in-frame clones appear in the TCRdb table, and some are missing; sequencing was by immunoSEQ multiplex PCR. Clone size and the V and J calls come from that table; the DNA yielded D and trimming. The sample carries about 220,000 clones, around 83% recorded once. The gene calls are TRBV7-2 and TRBJ2-7; maybe TRBD1 (5 bases). Source material: peripheral blood. This receptor was identified in a man aged 40-55 years who had recovered from COVID-19. The CDR3 DNA is TGTGCCAGCAGCTCCCAGGGAAGAAGCGAGCAGTACTTC. It codes for CASSSQGRSEQYF.